Included here is one T cell receptor (beta chain) sequence, with context. The source of the sample is a study of spatial heterogeneity in lung cancer. Study in general: Combinations of a unique TCR and a UMI were tallied in raw reads, and on average each appeared more than ten times.

On each TCR cDNA molecule, a unique molecular identifier was present. TCRdb reprocessed the 5' RACE reads with MiXCR, giving one entry per CDR3 protein. The sample includes 48,000 or so distinct CDR3 sequences, around 5.2% of them seen just once. Time point meaning: sample taken at primary tumor resection. Unsorted whole RNA samples from tumor, nontumor lung or frozen PBMC were sequenced. Samples came from some 71 TRACERx patients with untreated early-stage lung cancer. This clonotype was obtained from a male donor with early-stage non-small cell lung cancer. The sequenced sample was PBMCs, obtained at surgery.

CDR3: CASSLDSAYEQYF. The CDR3 nucleotides read TGTGCCAGCAGCTTGGACAGCGCCTACGAGCAGTACTTC. V usage is TRBV5-6 and J usage is TRBJ2-7; D is unclear. CDR1 and CDR2 (germline): SGHDT, YYEEEE. Trimming took 0 bases from V and 2 from J, leaving 6 bases between them. This CDR3 has 13 amino acids.